These 25 T cell receptor beta chains came from one sample sequenced in a study of T cell repertoires and Cas9 in healthy adults. Clones were sequenced by immunoSEQ multiplex PCR, and TCRdb holds only the in-frame ones, with some missing. Of roughly 23,000 clones in the sample, roughly 89% were seen once. The specimen sequenced was CD4+ effector T cells (CD127+, CD25-, CD137-, CD154-) from PBMCs; culture status not recorded. The receptors shown here come from a human donor in good health.

V is TRBV4-2 and J is TRBJ2-2; possibly TRBD1 or TRBD2 for D (5 bases each). Deletions cut 3 bases from V and 2 bases from J, with 10 bases between. The CDR3 spans 15 residues. CDR1 is LGHNA and CDR2 is YNFKEQ in the germline V gene. CDR3 amino acids: CASSQTGTNTGELFF. The CDR3 DNA reads as TGTGCCAGCAGCCAGACCGGGACCAACACCGGGGAGCTGTTTTTT.

This sequence joins TRBV28 and TRBJ2-7; the match to TRBD2 covers 9 bases. This CDR3 is 15 amino acids long. V trimming: 6 bases; J trimming: 1 base; junction bases outside the gene matches: 7. The germline gives CDR1 MDHEN, CDR2 SYDVKM. The DNA of the CDR3 is TGTGCCAGCAGGCCCACTAGCGGGTCGTCCTACGAGCAGTACTTC. It specifies CASRPTSGSSYEQYF.

V usage is TRBV2 and J usage is TRBJ1-2; D is uncertain. The germline CDR1 and CDR2 sequences are SNHLY and FYNNEI. The CDR3 extends over 15 amino acids. The V end was cut by 7 bases, the J end by 0 bases, with 15 bases between. DNA of the CDR3: TGTGCCAGCACCGAAAGTGGGGTAGCTAACTATGGCTACACCTTC. This gives the protein CASTESGVANYGYTF.

This sequence joins TRBV27 and TRBJ2-2; 8 bases agree with TRBD1. CDR3 length equals 15 residues. The germline gives CDR1 MNHEY, CDR2 SMNVEV (reference sequence). After removal of 3 bases from V and 5 bases from J, the junction contained 5 bases not matched to a gene. CDR3 sequence: CASSFRDRPTGELFF. CDR3 coding DNA: TGTGCCAGCAGTTTTCGGGACAGGCCTACCGGGGAGCTGTTTTTT.

This chain joins TRBV5-1 and TRBJ2-2; D is unclear. Germline lookup yields CDR1 SGHRS and CDR2 YFSETQ. This CDR3 comprises 15 residues. Trimming shortened V by 4 bases and J by 6 bases, and 16 bases separated the two germline ends. The CDR3 spells CASSRDPLGSGELFF. The CDR3 bases are TGCGCCAGCAGCCGCGACCCTCTAGGGTCCGGGGAGCTGTTTTTT.

The chain is built from TRBV9 and TRBJ1-3; D remains ambiguous. Per germline, CDR1 SGDLS and CDR2 YYNGEE. This CDR3 has 17 amino acids. V was clipped by 0 bases and J by 0 bases, with 13 bases between them. CDR3 sequence (DNA): TGTGCCAGCAGCGTAGAAGCACAGCGGCCCTCTGGAAACACCATATATTTT. Amino acids: CASSVEAQRPSGNTIYF.

The chain uses TRBV7-3 and TRBJ1-3, with unresolved D. The CDR3 loop spans 14 amino acids. Per the germline V gene, CDR1 is SGHTA and CDR2 is FQGTGA. Deletions cut 1 base from V and 1 base from J, with 5 bases between. The CDR3 loop is CASSLMGSGNTIYF. CDR3 nucleotides: TGTGCCAGCAGCTTAATGGGATCTGGAAACACCATATATTTT.

In this sample, this clone turned up once. V is TRBV7-2 and J is TRBJ2-5; possibly TRBD2 for D (5 bases). The CDR3 contains 12 residues. With 1 base removed from V and 11 bases from J, the gap between germline ends came to 11 bases. Germline V gene lookup returns CDR1 SGHTA and CDR2 FQGNSA. This CDR3 reads CASSLVQEEQYF. The CDR3 DNA sequence: TGTGCCAGCAGCTTAGTCCAGGAGGAGCAGTACTTC.

V and J are TRBV29-1 and TRBJ1-2, with D perhaps matching TRBD1 (5 bases). This CDR3 spans 13 amino acids. V was clipped by 2 bases and J by 12 bases, with 19 bases between them. Germline V gene sequence: CDR1 SQVTM, CDR2 ANQGSEA. The CDR3 DNA follows: TGCAGCGTTGAAAGGGGCTCCAGAGCGGGCCACACCTTC. Amino acid sequence: CSVERGSRAGHTF.

The sample holds a few counts of this clone. CDR3 sequence reads: CASSLASGKETQYF. CDR3 sequence (DNA): TGTGCCAGCAGCTTGGCCAGCGGGAAAGAGACCCAGTACTTC. This chain connects TRBV5-5 to TRBJ2-5; 7 bases match TRBD2. The V segment lost 0 bases and the J segment 3 bases; nucleotides outside the gene matches: 2. Per germline, CDR1 SGHKS and CDR2 YYEKEE (reference sequence). There are 14 residues in the CDR3.

The V call is TRBV11-2, the J call TRBJ2-4; TRBD2 aligns across 8 bases. The CDR3 sequence is 14 residues long. Trimming took 4 bases from V and 9 from J; bases not matched to a gene: 8. CDR1 and CDR2 from the germline V gene are SGHAT and FQNNGV. The CDR3 bases are TGTGCCAGCAGCTCGGGTAGCGGGAATCTCATTCAGTACTTC. Translating it yields CASSSGSGNLIQYF.

This sequence joins TRBV12-5 and TRBJ1-4; no clear D gene. V shed 0 bases and J shed 7 bases, with 15 bases lying between them. This CDR3 comprises 16 residues. From germline, CDR1 is LGHNT and CDR2 FRNRAP. The CDR3 DNA reads TGTGCTAGTGGTTTGGTTGTGAATCCAAAGGGTGAAAAACTGTTTTTT. Protein: CASGLVVNPKGEKLFF.

The V call is TRBV19, the J call TRBJ1-4, with D possibly matching TRBD1 (6 bases). The CDR3 runs 13 residues. The germline V and J ends were trimmed by 7 bases and 7 bases, with 13 bases remaining between them. Germline lookup yields CDR1 LNHDA and CDR2 SQIVND (reference sequence). The chain's CDR3 is CASKNREIEKLFF. CDR3 DNA: TGTGCCAGTAAGAACAGGGAGATTGAAAAACTGTTTTTT.

Written as DNA, the CDR3 is TGCGCCAGCAGCGTGATGGCTAGCGGGGGGTCGGAGATCTGGGAGCTGTTTTTT. The encoded protein is CASSVMASGGSEIWELFF. V and J are TRBV5-1 and TRBJ2-2, with TRBD2 identical over 11 bases. Germline V gene data show CDR1 as SGHRS and CDR2 as YFSETQ. The CDR3 has 18 amino acids. V gave up 4 bases and J gave up 9 bases; unmatched junction bases: 17.

The chain has TRBV15 and TRBJ2-5; TRBD2 agrees at 10 bases. The CDR3 runs to 15 residues. With 2 bases clipped from V and 2 bases from J, the junction kept 2 bases outside the gene matches. CDR1 and CDR2 (germline): LNHNV, YYDKDF (reference sequence). DNA of the CDR3: TGTGCCACCAGCAGAAGGGGACTAGCGCAAGAGACCCAGTACTTC. This codes for CATSRRGLAQETQYF.

This clone was picked up a small number of times. This chain links TRBV2 with TRBJ2-3, with D possibly being TRBD2 (6 bases). The CDR3 has 15 residues. Deletions cut 6 bases from V and 3 bases from J, with 16 bases between. CDR1 and CDR2 from the germline V gene are SNHLY and FYNNEI. The CDR3 reads CASRGGDAPTDTQYF. The CDR3 DNA follows: TGTGCCAGCAGAGGAGGGGACGCCCCAACAGATACGCAGTATTTT.

The chain combines TRBV14 with TRBJ1-1; D is unclear. CDR3 length: 13 amino acids. Trimming stripped 0 bases from V and 5 bases from J, with 7 bases between. CDR1 is SGHDN, CDR2 FVKESK, per germline. The CDR3 is CASSQDRVTEAFF. Written as DNA, the CDR3 is TGTGCCAGCAGCCAAGATAGGGTAACTGAAGCTTTCTTT.

CDR3 in DNA: TGCGCCAGCAGCTTGCAGGCGGTACGTGGCTACACCTTC. This codes for CASSLQAVRGYTF. The V call is TRBV5-1, the J call TRBJ1-2, with D uncertain. The length of the CDR3 is 13 residues. CDR1 and CDR2 (germline): SGHRS, YFSETQ. V was shortened by 1 base and J by 7 bases, with 11 bases between the two germline ends.

The chain has TRBV6-1 and TRBJ1-1; 9 positions match TRBD1. This CDR3 has 14 residues. Germline CDR1 is MNHNS and CDR2 is SASEGT. The V and J ends lost 4 bases and 3 bases, in that order; junction bases with no gene match: 3. CDR3 DNA: TGTGCCAGCAGTGGACGACAGGGGGACACTGAAGCTTTCTTT. Its translation: CASSGRQGDTEAFF.

V gene TRBV4-1 combines with J gene TRBJ2-1, with a possible D match to TRBD1 (6 bases). Germline assignment: CDR1 MGHRA and CDR2 YSYEKL. The CDR3 covers 17 residues. The V end was cut by 4 bases, the J end by 2 bases, with 18 bases between. CDR3 DNA sequence: TGCGCCAGCAGCCGAGACGGAACAGGGTCCACCTACAATGAGCAGTTCTTC. It translates to CASSRDGTGSTYNEQFF.

The chain combines TRBV4-1 with TRBJ1-1; no firm D call. Germline V gene lookup returns CDR1 MGHRA and CDR2 YSYEKL. The CDR3 length is 12 residues. V was pared by 4 bases and J by 3 bases, with 6 bases between. The CDR3 here is CASSRAYTEAFF. CDR3 in DNA: TGCGCCAGCAGCCGCGCTTACACTGAAGCTTTCTTT.

V usage is TRBV5-1 and J usage is TRBJ2-1; D possibly corresponds to TRBD1 (6 bases). Per germline, CDR1 SGHRS and CDR2 YFSETQ. V shed 4 bases and J shed 3 bases, with 11 bases lying between them. The CDR3 loop spans 14 amino acids. This chain's CDR3 is CASSPPTGYNEQFF. The DNA of the CDR3 is TGCGCCAGCAGCCCTCCGACAGGCTACAATGAGCAGTTCTTC.

The chain recombines TRBV9 with TRBJ2-2; D is unresolved. V was trimmed by 2 bases and J by 8 bases, leaving 13 bases between them. The CDR3 runs 14 residues. Per the germline V gene, CDR1 is SGDLS and CDR2 is YYNGEE. The CDR3 coding sequence is TGTGCCAGCAGCGTGGACGGACGCGGAGGGGAGCTGTTTTTT. Its protein is CASSVDGRGGELFF.

The CDR3 nucleotides are TGCGCCAGCAGCTTAGGCGGGAGCTCCTACAATGAGCAGTTCTTC. It specifies CASSLGGSSYNEQFF. The V gene is TRBV5-1, the J gene TRBJ2-1; 7 nucleotides align to TRBD2. V lost 2 bases, J lost 0 bases, and 2 bases stayed unmatched. The CDR3 covers 15 residues. Germline CDR1 reads SGHRS; CDR2 reads YFSETQ.

This sequence joins TRBV28 and TRBJ2-7; possibly TRBD1 for D (6 bases). The germline gives CDR1 MDHEN, CDR2 SYDVKM. The CDR3 sequence is 13 residues long. V gave up 8 bases and J gave up 4 bases, with 15 bases separating them. Written as DNA, the CDR3 is TGTGCCAGCGGCCGGTCAGGGGCTTACGAGCAGTACTTC. Its translation is CASGRSGAYEQYF.